What follows is one T cell receptor (beta chain) and its context. What it recognizes is unknown. This sample stems from a study of cytomegalovirus exposure and HLA in healthy donors. Study-level background: From donors who were HLA-typed, an early data release held approximately 84 million unique TCRs.

60 Vbeta and 13 Jbeta primers were used in PCR. Clones were read by immunoSEQ multiplex PCR, and TCRdb kept only the in-frame ones, dropping some. The sample holds roughly 100,000 clones, approximately 87% seen once. Germline trimming cut 5 bases from V and 3 bases from J; bases unmatched to any gene: 18. The CDR3 is 18 residues long. Germline V lookup: CDR1 SEHNR, CDR2 FQNEAQ (reference sequence). Study-wide results and limits: Per a prior analysis, the majority of TCR beta V segments were productive roughly 87% or roughly 30% of the time.

This clonotype was sampled from a man aged 35 to 55 in good health and CMV-seronegative. The sequencing input was PBMCs. The gene calls are TRBV7-9 and TRBJ2-7, with TRBD1 matching over 8 bases. The CDR3 DNA follows: TGTGCCAGCAGCCACGGGCCCAAATGGCAGGGGGCTAGCTACGAGCAGTACTTC. This gives the protein CASSHGPKWQGASYEQYF.